The next 29 T cell receptor beta chains were all read from a single sample in a study of CD8+ T cells in alopecia areata. The sequencing template was cDNA reverse transcribed from extracted RNA. Assay used: immunoSEQ multiplex PCR; TCRdb lists only in-frame clones, some missing. This table holds 100,000 to 120,000 clones, 56% found once. Treatment here: oral pan-JAK inhibitor, 5-10 mg twice daily. The sequences come from CD4+ T cells sorted from blood, collected at week 24, from a patient treated with tofacitinib. These receptors came from a human donor with alopecia areata.

This chain uses TRBV5-6 with TRBJ2-3; no reliable D call. Looked up from germline, CDR1 is SGHDT and CDR2 is YYEEEE. The CDR3 totals 15 residues. V lost 4 bases and J 5 bases, leaving 17 bases between the germline ends. The CDR3 DNA sequence: TGTGCCAGCAGCCCGCCCTGGAAGTCCGGAGATACGCAGTATTTT. This sequence encodes CASSPPWKSGDTQYF.

The rearrangement joins TRBV7-6 to TRBJ2-2; D is ambiguous. Trimming took off 4 bases at V and 1 base at J, with 4 bases between the two ends. The length of the CDR3 is 13 residues. Germline V gene data show CDR1 as SGHVS and CDR2 as FNYEAQ. CDR3 nucleotides: TGTGCCAGCAGCTCGTTGAACACCGGGGAGCTGTTTTTT. Translating it yields CASSSLNTGELFF. The full variable domain, rest sourced from reference TRBV7-6 and TRBJ2-2, is GAGVSQSPRYKVTKRGQDVALRCDPISGHVSLYWYRQALGQGPEFLTYFNYEAQQDKSGLPNDRFSAERPEGSISTLTIQRTEQRDSAMYRCASSSLNTGELFFGEGSRLTVL.

Here the CDR3 reads CASSWNTGTNTEAFF. In DNA, the CDR3 is TGCGCCAGCAGCTGGAATACCGGGACGAACACTGAAGCTTTCTTT. The chain carries TRBV4-3 and TRBJ1-1, with a tentative D call TRBD1 (5 bases). Trimming took off 5 bases at V and 1 base at J, with 14 bases between the two ends. Germline V gene data show CDR1 as LGHNA and CDR2 as YSLEER. This CDR3 has 15 residues.

This clone showed up just once. Mismatch with germline at one junction end may stem from a read error. The chain is built from TRBV30 and TRBJ2-7, with D possibly matching TRBD2 (5 bases). CDR3 size: 12 residues. The germline V gene encodes CDR1 GTSNPN and CDR2 SVGIG (reference sequence). DNA of the CDR3: TGTGCCTGGAATATTGGCGGCGGCAGCGGAAACTTC. Translated: CAWNIGGGSGNF.

The chain uses TRBV5-1 and TRBJ2-5, with D unclear. This CDR3 spans 13 amino acids. Germline CDR1 reads SGHRS; CDR2 reads YFSETQ. V lost 4 bases, J lost 0 bases, and 7 bases lay in between. The CDR3 sequence: CASSPMNQETQYF. DNA of the CDR3: TGCGCCAGCAGCCCCATGAACCAAGAGACCCAGTACTTC. Looking up the rest from reference TRBV5-1 and TRBJ2-5 gives the full variable domain: KAGVTQTPRYLIKTRGQQVTLSCSPISGHRSVSWYQQTPGQGLQFLFEYFSETQRNKGNFPGRFSGRQFSNSRSEMNVSTLELGDSALYLCASSPMNQETQYFGPGTRLLVL.

This clone was seen a handful of times. This CDR3 is also generated by other DNA sequences in the sample. The chain links TRBV29-1 to TRBJ1-5, with D unclear. This CDR3 is built from 13 residues. V lost 4 bases, J lost 2 bases, and 9 bases lay in between. CDR1 and CDR2 from the germline V gene are SQVTM and ANQGSEA. CDR3 residues: CSVAGDGNQPQHF. CDR3 in DNA: TGCAGCGTTGCAGGCGACGGCAATCAGCCCCAGCATTTT.

This chain joins TRBV7-2 and TRBJ1-1; no reliable D call. The CDR3 runs to 14 residues. The V gene lost 5 bases and the J gene lost 1 base, with 11 bases spanning the gap. The germline V gene has CDR1 SGHTA and CDR2 FQGNSA. This chain's CDR3 is CASSPQVPNTEAFF. The CDR3 nucleotides read TGTGCCAGCAGCCCTCAAGTCCCGAACACTGAAGCTTTCTTT. Variable domain in full (rest from reference TRBV7-2 and TRBJ1-1): GAGVSQSPSNKVTEKGKDVELRCDPISGHTALYWYRQSLGQGLEFLIYFQGNSAPDKSGLPSDRFSAERTGGSVSTLTIQRTQQEDSAVYLCASSPQVPNTEAFFGQGTRLTVV.

In DNA, the CDR3 is TGCAGCGTCACGGGACAGGGTGGGGAGACCCAGTACTTC. It encodes CSVTGQGGETQYF. The genes are TRBV29-1 and TRBJ2-5; 9 positions agree with TRBD1. This CDR3 spans 13 amino acids. CDR1 is SQVTM, CDR2 ANQGSEA, per germline. V dropped 6 bases and J dropped 5; count of bases not matched to a gene: 7.

V and J are TRBV5-1 and TRBJ2-7; D is perhaps TRBD2 (5 bases). The CDR3 runs 14 residues. Germline V gene lookup returns CDR1 SGHRS and CDR2 YFSETQ. Between the trimmed V and J ends, which lost 0 bases and 6 bases, there was a span of 13 bases. CDR3 amino acids: CASSLESTAGEQYF. The CDR3 DNA sequence: TGCGCCAGCAGCTTGGAATCGACCGCGGGCGAGCAGTACTTC.

The sample holds a few counts of this clone. The identical CDR3 is also encoded by other nucleotide sequences in the sample. The chain combines TRBV7-8 with TRBJ1-2; no reliable D call. With 0 bases removed from V and 4 bases from J, the gap between germline ends came to 3 bases. The CDR3 consists of 12 residues. CDR1 and CDR2 from the germline V gene are SGHVS and FQNEAQ. CDR3 in amino acids: CASSLAGYGYTF. CDR3 in DNA: TGTGCCAGCAGCTTAGCGGGCTATGGCTACACCTTC.

The rearrangement joins TRBV7-2 to TRBJ1-2, with 8 bases that match TRBD1. The CDR3 runs to 16 residues. The V and J ends lost 1 base and 2 bases, in that order; junction bases with no gene match: 6. In germline, CDR1 is SGHTA, CDR2 FQGNSA. The CDR3 DNA is TGTGCCAGCAGCTTAGTATCAGGGGGCGACAACTATGGCTACACCTTC. Encoded protein: CASSLVSGGDNYGYTF.

This chain joins TRBV11-2 and TRBJ2-3, with D possibly TRBD1 on 6 matching bases. V was shortened by 5 bases and J by 2 bases, with 17 bases between the two germline ends. Germline assignment: CDR1 SGHAT and CDR2 FQNNGV. The CDR3 totals 16 residues. CDR3 nucleotides: TGTGCCAGCAGCATCCACCACAGGGAAATCACAGATACGCAGTATTTT. Its protein is CASSIHHREITDTQYF.

This clone was seen at least ten times. The J gene is TRBJ2-7, the V gene TRBV23-1, with TRBD1 matching over 8 bases. TRBV23-1 is placed among ORFs of uncertain function. Losses at the gene ends were 0 bases for V and 6 bases for J; bases not matched to a gene: 10. There are 16 residues in the CDR3. CDR3 region: CASSQSDGQGKVEQYF. For the CDR3, the DNA is TGCGCCAGCAGTCAATCGGATGGACAGGGAAAGGTCGAGCAGTACTTC.

The rearrangement uses TRBV6-5 and TRBJ1-6; 7 bases align to TRBD1. The J segment lost 7 bases and the V segment lost 3 bases, leaving 9 bases of the junction unmatched. The CDR3 contains 16 residues. The germline V gene has CDR1 MNHEY and CDR2 SVGAGI. As DNA, the CDR3 is TGTGCCAGCAGTTATAGCGGACAGGTGGACAATTCACCCCTCCACTTT. It translates to CASSYSGQVDNSPLHF.

The CDR3 DNA is TGCAGCGGCCGCAGGGGCCGTGAAAAACTGTTTTTT. This codes for CSGRRGREKLFF. The rearrangement links TRBV29-1 to TRBJ1-4, with a possible D match to TRBD1 (6 bases). The CDR3 has 12 amino acids. Trimming took 7 bases from V and 7 from J, leaving 13 bases between them. Germline V gene sequence: CDR1 SQVTM, CDR2 ANQGSEA.

The chain uses TRBV30 and TRBJ1-1; D uncertain. CDR3 length equals 12 residues. CDR1 and CDR2 (germline): GTSNPN, SVGIG (reference sequence). The CDR3 coding sequence is TGTGCTGAAGTTGGGCAAGGCACTGAAGCTTTCTTT. This translates into CAEVGQGTEAFF.

V is TRBV6-5 and J is TRBJ1-2, with 7 bases matching TRBD1. CDR3 length: 14 amino acids. Germline CDR1 is MNHEY and CDR2 is SVGAGI. After removal of 4 bases from V and 7 bases from J, the junction contained 9 bases not matched to a gene. The chain's CDR3 is CASSSTGLGGGYTF. CDR3 in DNA: TGTGCCAGCAGTTCGACAGGGTTGGGGGGTGGCTACACCTTC.

A note on this clone: One junction end disagrees with the germline gene, perhaps due to a read error. The V gene is TRBV7-6, the J gene TRBJ2-2, with 7 nucleotides matching TRBD2. There are 15 residues in the CDR3. The V gene's germline CDR1 is SGHVS and CDR2 FNYEAQ. CDR3 loop: CASSPGTTKTGELFF. In DNA, the CDR3 is TGTGCCAGCAGCCCAGGGACTACGAAAACCGGGGAGCTGTTTTTT.

The rearrangement joins TRBV30 to TRBJ2-1; 12 bases agree with TRBD2. This CDR3 spans 15 amino acids. V was pared by 3 bases and J by 8 bases, with 8 bases of the junction left unmatched. Germline V lookup: CDR1 GTSNPN, CDR2 SVGIG (reference sequence). DNA for the CDR3: TGTGCCTGGAGCCTTACTAGCGGGGGGTTCTATGAGCAGTTCTTC. Protein product: CAWSLTSGGFYEQFF.

This chain uses TRBV5-1 with TRBJ2-3; D may be TRBD1 (5 bases). The V gene lost 0 bases and the J gene lost 0 bases, with 8 bases spanning the gap. The CDR3 runs 15 residues. Germline V gene sequence: CDR1 SGHRS, CDR2 YFSETQ. CDR3 loop: CASSLDRRSTDTQYF. In DNA form, the CDR3 reads TGCGCCAGCAGCTTGGACAGGAGAAGCACAGATACGCAGTATTTT.

This clone has a single count. The chain has TRBV2 and TRBJ2-7, with D perhaps TRBD2 (5 bases). CDR1 is SNHLY, CDR2 FYNNEI, per germline. The CDR3 length is 14 residues. V gave up 4 bases and J gave up 5 bases, with 15 bases separating them. CDR3 sequence reads: CASSAWLPRDEQYF. The CDR3 DNA sequence: TGTGCCAGCAGTGCTTGGCTCCCGAGGGACGAGCAGTACTTC.

A few counts support this clone. The chain couples TRBV4-1 to TRBJ2-3; no clear D gene. The V gene lost 4 bases and the J gene lost 7 bases, with 9 bases spanning the gap. CDR1 and CDR2 (germline): MGHRA, YSYEKL. This CDR3 spans 12 amino acids. The CDR3 loop reads CASSPSRNTQYF. In DNA form, the CDR3 reads TGCGCCAGCAGCCCCAGCAGGAATACGCAGTATTTT.

This chain links TRBV15 with TRBJ2-7, with D perhaps assigned TRBD1 or TRBD2 (7 bases each). The germline V gene encodes CDR1 LNHNV and CDR2 YYDKDF (reference sequence). V was cut by 1 base and J by 3 bases, with 19 bases left in between. The CDR3 runs 17 residues. CDR3 loop: CATSRASRQGGNYEQYF. The CDR3 DNA reads TGTGCCACCAGCAGAGCGTCCAGACAGGGAGGGAACTACGAGCAGTACTTC. The full variable domain, its missing parts supplied by reference TRBV15 and TRBJ2-7, is DAMVIQNPRYQVTQFGKPVTLSCSQTLNHNVMYWYQQKSSQAPKLLFHYYDKDFNNEADTPDNFQSRRPNTSFCFLDIRSPGLGDTAMYLCATSRASRQGGNYEQYFGPGTRLTVT.

As regards this clone: The same CDR3 arises from other DNA sequences in this sample as well. The chain joins TRBV29-1 to TRBJ2-5; 12 bases align to TRBD1. V shed 6 bases and J 4 bases; nucleotides not matched to a gene: 6. The CDR3 covers 14 residues. The germline V gene has CDR1 SQVTM and CDR2 ANQGSEA. CDR3 nucleotide sequence: TGCAGCGTGGCGGGACAGGGGGCAGGAGAGACCCAGTACTTC. Translation gives CSVAGQGAGETQYF.

This chain joins TRBV4-2 and TRBJ1-6, with D uncertain. Germline CDR1 reads LGHNA; CDR2 reads YNFKEQ. The CDR3 spans 13 residues. In nucleotides, the CDR3 is TGTGCTAGCGTCGGGATGGGTAATTCACCCCTCCACTTT. Encoded protein: CASVGMGNSPLHF.

In its sample, this clone is medium-sized (0.01 to 0.1%). J is TRBJ2-3 and V is TRBV4-3; D unresolved. Trimming stripped 4 bases from V and 2 bases from J, with 10 bases between. The CDR3 consists of 14 residues. Germline V gene sequence: CDR1 LGHNA, CDR2 YSLEER. The CDR3 nucleotides read TGCGCCAGCAGCCGAGGAAGGGACACAGATACGCAGTATTTT. Amino acids: CASSRGRDTDTQYF.

V usage is TRBV7-2 and J usage is TRBJ1-5; D gene ambiguous. The CDR3 runs to 13 residues. Per the germline V gene, CDR1 is SGHTA and CDR2 is FQGNSA. Trimming left V 0 bases short and J 3 bases short, with 3 bases between. The CDR3 nucleotides are TGTGCCAGCAGCTTAGCGTACAATCAGCCCCAGCATTTT. Its translation: CASSLAYNQPQHF.

The chain carries TRBV4-1 and TRBJ2-3; D unresolved. This CDR3 has 19 residues. The V and J ends lost 0 bases and 0 bases respectively, with 19 bases between them. CDR1 MGHRA and CDR2 YSYEKL come from the germline V gene. The CDR3 coding sequence is TGCGCCAGCAGCCAAGATCGATGGCACCGCAAACTGAGCACAGATACGCAGTATTTT. The encoded protein is CASSQDRWHRKLSTDTQYF.

The chain joins TRBV7-3 to TRBJ2-1, with 7 bases matching TRBD2. The V and J ends lost 5 bases and 4 bases, in that order; junction bases with no gene match: 11. Germline V CDR1 and CDR2: SGHTA, FQGTGA. The CDR3 extends over 16 amino acids. The CDR3 spells CASSPQGGGGYNEQFF. The CDR3 DNA sequence: TGTGCCAGCAGCCCCCAAGGTGGGGGGGGATACAATGAGCAGTTCTTC.